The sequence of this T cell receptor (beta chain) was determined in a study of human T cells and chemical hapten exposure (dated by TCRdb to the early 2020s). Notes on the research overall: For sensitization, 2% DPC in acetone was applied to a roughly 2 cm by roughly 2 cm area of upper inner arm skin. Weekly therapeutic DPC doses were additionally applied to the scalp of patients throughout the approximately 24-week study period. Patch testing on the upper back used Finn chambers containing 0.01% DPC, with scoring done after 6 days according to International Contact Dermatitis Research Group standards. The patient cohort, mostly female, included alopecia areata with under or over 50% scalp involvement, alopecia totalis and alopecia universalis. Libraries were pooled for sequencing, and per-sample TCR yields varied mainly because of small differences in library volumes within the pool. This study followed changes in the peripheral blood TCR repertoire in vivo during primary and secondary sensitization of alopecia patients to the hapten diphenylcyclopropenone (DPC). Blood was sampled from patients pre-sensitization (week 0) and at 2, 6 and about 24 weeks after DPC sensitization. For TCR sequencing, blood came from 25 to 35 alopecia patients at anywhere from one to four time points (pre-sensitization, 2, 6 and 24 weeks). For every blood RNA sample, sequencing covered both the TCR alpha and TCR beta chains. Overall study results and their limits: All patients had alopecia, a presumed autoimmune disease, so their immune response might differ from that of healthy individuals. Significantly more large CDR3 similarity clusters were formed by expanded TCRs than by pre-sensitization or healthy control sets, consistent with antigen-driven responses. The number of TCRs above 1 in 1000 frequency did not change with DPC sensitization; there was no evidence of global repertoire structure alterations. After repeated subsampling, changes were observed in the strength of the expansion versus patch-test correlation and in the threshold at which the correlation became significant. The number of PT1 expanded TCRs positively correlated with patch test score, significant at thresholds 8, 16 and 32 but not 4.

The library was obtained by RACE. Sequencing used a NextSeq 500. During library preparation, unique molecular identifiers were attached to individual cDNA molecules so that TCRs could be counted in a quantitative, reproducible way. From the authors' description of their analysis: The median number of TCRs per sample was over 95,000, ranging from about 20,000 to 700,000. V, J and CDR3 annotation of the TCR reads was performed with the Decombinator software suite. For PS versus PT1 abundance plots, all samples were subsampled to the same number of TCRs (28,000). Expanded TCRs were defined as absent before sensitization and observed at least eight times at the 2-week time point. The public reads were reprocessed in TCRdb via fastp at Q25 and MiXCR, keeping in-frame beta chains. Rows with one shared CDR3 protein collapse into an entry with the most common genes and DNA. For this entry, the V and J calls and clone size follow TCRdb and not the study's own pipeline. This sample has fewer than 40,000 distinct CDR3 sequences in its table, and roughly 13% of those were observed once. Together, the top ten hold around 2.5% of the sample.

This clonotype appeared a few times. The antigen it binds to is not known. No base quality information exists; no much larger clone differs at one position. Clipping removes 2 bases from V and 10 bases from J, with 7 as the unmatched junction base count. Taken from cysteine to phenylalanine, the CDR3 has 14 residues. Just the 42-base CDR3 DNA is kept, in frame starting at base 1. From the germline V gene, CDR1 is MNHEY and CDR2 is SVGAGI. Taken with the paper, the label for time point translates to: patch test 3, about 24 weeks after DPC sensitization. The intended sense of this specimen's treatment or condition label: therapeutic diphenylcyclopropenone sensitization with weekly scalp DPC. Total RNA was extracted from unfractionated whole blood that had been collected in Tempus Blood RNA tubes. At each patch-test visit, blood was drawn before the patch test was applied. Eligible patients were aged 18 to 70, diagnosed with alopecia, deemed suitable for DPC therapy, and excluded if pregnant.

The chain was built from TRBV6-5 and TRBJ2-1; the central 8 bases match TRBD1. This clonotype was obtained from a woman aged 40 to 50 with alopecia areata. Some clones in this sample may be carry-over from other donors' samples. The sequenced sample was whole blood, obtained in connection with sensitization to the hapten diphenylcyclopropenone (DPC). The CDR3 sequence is CASSYMDRVVEQFF. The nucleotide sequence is TGTGCCAGCAGTTACATGGACAGGGTAGTGGAGCAGTTCTTC.